This TCR beta chain was captured by sequencing in a study of post-analysis software for immune sequencing data. Study as a whole: The courses of disease that were included comprised relapsing-remitting, secondary progressive and progressive-relapsing multiple sclerosis. Study-level results: Four or five TRBV segments (TRBV5-6, TRBV5-1 and TRBV20-1 among them) occurred more frequently in patients than in controls.

Comments on this clonotype: Its antigen remains unknown.

The CDR3 is 15 amino acids. V was cut by 7 bases and J by 0 bases, with 16 bases left in between. Germline-derived CDR1 and CDR2 are SQVTM and ANQGSEA. Every TCR beta cDNA library bore unique molecular identifiers. T cells numbering about 0.9 to 11 million gave rise to roughly 0.5 million cDNA molecules. TCRdb recomputed calls from the PCR reads with MiXCR, one row per CDR3 protein. This repertoire shows some 700,000 distinct CDR3 sequences, 55% to 70% found once; its top ten account for over 9%. This sequence originates from a girl aged 2 to 10 with multiple sclerosis. V is TRBV29-1 and J is TRBJ2-1; D may be TRBD2 (7 bases). Sample: blood. The CDR3 region is CSGGGGPSSYNEQFF. The CDR3, as DNA: TGCAGCGGGGGCGGGGGCCCGAGCTCCTACAATGAGCAGTTCTTC.